The 9 T cell receptor beta chains in this list originate from one sample, sequenced in a study of T cell responses to AZD1222 COVID-19 vaccine. The table came from immunoSEQ multiplex PCR; TCRdb's copy has only in-frame clones and leaves some out. The sample consists of roughly 100,000 clones, 80% to 90% of them appearing once. The material sequenced was peripheral blood, taken on day 0 of AZD1222 vaccination. Source of these receptors: an adult in good health.

The genes are TRBV5-1 and TRBJ2-1; 7 positions agree with TRBD2. The germline CDR1 and CDR2 sequences are SGHRS and YFSETQ. J gave up 3 bases and V 0 bases, and 6 bases lay outside the gene matches. There are 16 residues in the CDR3. CDR3 residues: CASSLDGGSSYNEQFF. CDR3 coding DNA: TGCGCCAGCAGCTTGGACGGGGGGTCAAGCTACAATGAGCAGTTCTTC. Combining the CDR3 with reference TRBV5-1 and TRBJ2-1 gives the whole variable domain KAGVTQTPRYLIKTRGQQVTLSCSPISGHRSVSWYQQTPGQGLQFLFEYFSETQRNKGNFPGRFSGRQFSNSRSEMNVSTLELGDSALYLCASSLDGGSSYNEQFFGPGTRLTVL.

The chain uses TRBV5-1 and TRBJ1-2, with unresolved D. The CDR3 runs 13 residues. Looked up from germline, CDR1 is SGHRS and CDR2 is YFSETQ. Trimming took off 0 bases at V and 6 bases at J, with 9 bases between the two ends. The CDR3 DNA follows: TGCGCCAGCAGCTTGGTTCATGAGGATGGCTACACCTTC. Translation: CASSLVHEDGYTF.

V usage is TRBV6-2 or TRBV6-3 and J usage is TRBJ2-7; either TRBD1 or TRBD2 may supply D (5 bases each). Germline loops: CDR1 MNHEY, CDR2 SVGEGT. This CDR3 comprises 17 residues. V was shortened by 5 bases and J by 0 bases, with 20 bases between the two germline ends. CDR3 protein: CASSPGTRQKSSYEQYF. The CDR3 nucleotides are TGTGCCAGCAGTCCCGGGACCCGACAAAAAAGCTCCTACGAGCAGTACTTC.

This clone was found a few times. The genes are TRBV28 and TRBJ1-1; 7 bases align to TRBD1. The CDR3 is made up of 15 amino acids. J gave up 5 bases and V 4 bases, and 10 bases lay outside the gene matches. Germline V gene data show CDR1 as MDHEN and CDR2 as SYDVKM. The CDR3: CASSSLGRGRTEAFF. CDR3 coding DNA: TGTGCCAGCAGTTCCTTGGGCAGGGGGAGAACTGAAGCTTTCTTT.

The J gene is TRBJ2-7, the V gene TRBV6-5; D call uncertain. Deletions cut 5 bases from V and 5 bases from J, with 7 bases between. Germline lookup yields CDR1 MNHEY and CDR2 SVGAGI. This CDR3 has 11 amino acids. The CDR3 is CASSQRDEQYF. CDR3 bases: TGTGCCAGCAGTCAACGAGACGAGCAGTACTTC.

This clone has only a few counts. The chain couples TRBV6-1 to TRBJ1-2, with 7 positions matching TRBD1. Germline assignment: CDR1 MNHNS and CDR2 SASEGT. CDR3 length: 16 residues. V was clipped by 3 bases and J by 2 bases; unmatched bases: 9. In DNA, the CDR3 is TGTGCCAGCAGTGACGGCAGGGGGAAGGGGAACTATGGCTACACCTTC. This gives the protein CASSDGRGKGNYGYTF.

The genes are TRBV12-3 or TRBV12-4 and TRBJ1-1; D gene unclear. The CDR3 loop spans 11 amino acids. The V end lost 6 bases, the J end lost 6 bases, and 8 bases lay between the germline ends. The CDR3 DNA sequence: TGTGCCAGCAGGGGGTATTCTGAAGCTTTCTTT. Encoded protein: CASRGYSEAFF.

This clone was observed once. V is TRBV18 and J is TRBJ1-2, with D unclear. This CDR3 contains 14 residues. Trimming left V 6 bases short and J 8 bases short, with 19 bases between. Germline loops: CDR1 KGHSH, CDR2 LQKENI. The CDR3 DNA sequence: TGTGCCAGCTCCGGCTCGGAAGCAGATGGAGGCTACACCTTC. The encoded protein is CASSGSEADGGYTF. Full variable domain (remainder filled in from reference TRBV18 and TRBJ1-2): NAGVMQNPRHLVRRRGQEARLRCSPMKGHSHVYWYRQLPEEGLKFMVYLQKENIIDESGMPKERFSAEFPKEGPSILRIQQVVRGDSAAYFCASSGSEADGGYTFGSGTRLTVV.

The rearrangement uses TRBV7-9 and TRBJ1-4; maybe TRBD1 (6 bases). This CDR3 contains 14 residues. The V end lost 6 bases, the J end lost 7 bases, and 15 bases lay between the germline ends. Per the germline V gene, CDR1 is SEHNR and CDR2 is FQNEAQ (reference sequence). The CDR3 DNA sequence: TGTGCCAGCAGTTACAGGGCCCCGGGTGAAAAACTGTTTTTT. Residues: CASSYRAPGEKLFF.